The 22 T cell receptor beta chains in this list originate from one sample, sequenced in a study of cytomegalovirus exposure and HLA in healthy donors. Primers included in the PCR were 60 Vbeta and 13 Jbeta primers. The assay was immunoSEQ multiplex PCR, and TCRdb's table has in-frame clones only and misses some. The sample contains some 170,000 clones, roughly 70% of which appear only once. The specimen sequenced was PBMCs. Receptors were obtained from a woman in her forties or fifties in good health and CMV-seropositive.

This chain joins TRBV5-1 and TRBJ2-5; weak D call: TRBD2 (6 bases). The V gene's germline CDR1 is SGHRS and CDR2 YFSETQ. The V end lost 4 bases, the J end lost 3 bases, and 13 bases lay between the germline ends. The CDR3 sequence is 14 residues long. The CDR3 here is CASSLGGAEETQYF. The CDR3 bases are TGCGCCAGCAGCCTTGGAGGGGCAGAAGAGACCCAGTACTTC.

The chain joins TRBV19 to TRBJ2-2, with TRBD1 matching 10 bases. Germline V gene lookup returns CDR1 LNHDA and CDR2 SQIVND (reference sequence). V shed 5 bases and J 0 bases; nucleotides not matched to a gene: 0. The CDR3 loop spans 15 amino acids. CDR3 bases: TGTGCCAGTAGTGGACAGGGGGCGAACACCGGGGAGCTGTTTTTT. As protein: CASSGQGANTGELFF.

The chain employs TRBV5-3 and TRBJ2-7, with 12 bases fitting TRBD2. TRBV5-3 is treated as an ORF (open reading frame) with a function not yet certain. The CDR3 sequence is 14 residues long. Trimming took 4 bases from V and 6 from J; bases not matched to a gene: 5. The CDR3 DNA is TGTGCCAGAAGCGCGGGACTAGCGGGTCGCGAGCAGTACTTC. Translating it yields CARSAGLAGREQYF.

This chain uses TRBV5-5 with TRBJ2-1; TRBD2 aligns across 7 bases. Germline lookup yields CDR1 SGHKS and CDR2 YYEKEE (reference sequence). CDR3 length: 12 amino acids. V was pared by 6 bases and J by 10 bases, with 7 bases of the junction left unmatched. The CDR3 reads CASILGGGEQFF. The CDR3, as DNA: TGTGCCAGCATATTGGGCGGGGGAGAGCAGTTCTTC.

The J gene is TRBJ1-6, the V gene TRBV4-2, with TRBD1 as a possible D gene (5 bases). Trimming removed 7 bases at V and 6 bases at J, with 10 bases between. The CDR3 has 13 residues. Germline V lookup: CDR1 LGHNA, CDR2 YNFKEQ. The CDR3 sequence: CASTGGPNSPLHF. The CDR3 DNA is TGTGCCAGCACGGGGGGTCCTAATTCACCCCTCCACTTT.

V usage is TRBV18 and J usage is TRBJ1-5; no firm D call. V dropped 3 bases and J dropped 5 bases, with 14 bases sitting between them. Germline-derived CDR1 and CDR2 are KGHSH and LQKENI. The CDR3 is made up of 15 amino acids. In DNA form, the CDR3 reads TGTGCCAGCTCACCCGGAGCAGAGTGGCATCAGCCCCAGCATTTT. It yields the protein CASSPGAEWHQPQHF.

J is TRBJ2-2 and V is TRBV5-1, with 7 bases lining up with TRBD1. With 0 bases clipped from V and 6 bases from J, the junction kept 5 bases outside the gene matches. The CDR3 sequence is 15 residues long. Germline V gene lookup returns CDR1 SGHRS and CDR2 YFSETQ. The CDR3 sequence: CASSLGDRSAGELFF. CDR3 in DNA: TGCGCCAGCAGCTTGGGGGACAGATCCGCCGGGGAGCTGTTTTTT.

The CDR3 sequence is CASSFPRTSGGAFYEQYF. Here the CDR3 DNA reads TGTGCCAGCAGCTTCCCCCGGACTAGCGGGGGGGCCTTCTACGAGCAGTACTTC. The rearrangement uses TRBV7-2 and TRBJ2-7; 15 bases match TRBD2. Germline loops: CDR1 SGHTA, CDR2 FQGNSA. There are 18 residues in the CDR3. V shed 3 bases, J shed 3 bases, and the junction held 9 bases outside the gene matches.

The chain employs TRBV19 and TRBJ2-3; 14 bases agree with TRBD2. The CDR3 is made up of 16 amino acids. CDR1 LNHDA and CDR2 SQIVND come from the germline V gene (reference sequence). J gave up 4 bases and V 5 bases, and 5 bases lay outside the gene matches. CDR3 in DNA: TGTGCCAGTAGTCCTTTGACTAGCGGGGGGGCAGATACGCAGTATTTT. This codes for CASSPLTSGGADTQYF. Based on the CDR3 plus reference TRBV19 and TRBJ2-3, the full variable domain is DGGITQSPKYLFRKEGQNVTLSCEQNLNHDAMYWYRQDPGQGLRLIYYSQIVNDFQKGDIAEGYSVSREKKESFPLTVTSAQKNPTAFYLCASSPLTSGGADTQYFGPGTRLTVL.

V and J are TRBV2 and TRBJ1-6; 9 bases align to TRBD1. In germline, CDR1 is SNHLY, CDR2 FYNNEI. V was clipped by 8 bases and J by 9 bases; unmatched bases: 11. The CDR3 spans 15 residues. This CDR3 reads CASGGTGISASPLHF. As DNA, the CDR3 is TGTGCCAGCGGCGGGACAGGGATTTCAGCTTCACCCCTCCACTTT.

A single count supports this clone. The V and J genes are TRBV2 and TRBJ2-1, with D possibly TRBD2 on 5 matching bases. Germline V gene lookup returns CDR1 SNHLY and CDR2 FYNNEI. The CDR3 loop spans 14 amino acids. V gave up 4 bases and J gave up 4 bases, with 11 bases separating them. The CDR3 DNA sequence: TGTGCCAGCAGTGGGCGGGTATTATACAATGAGCAGTTCTTC. Translated, it gives CASSGRVLYNEQFF.

A few counts support this clone. The V call is TRBV6-6, the J call TRBJ1-6; 7 positions agree with TRBD1. Germline V gene lookup returns CDR1 MNHNY and CDR2 SVGAGI (reference sequence). The CDR3 spans 14 residues. Trimming took 7 bases from V and 9 from J; bases not matched to a gene: 9. CDR3 in DNA: TGTGCCAGCACTCTCAACAGGGGTGGTTCACCCCTCCACTTT. Protein product: CASTLNRGGSPLHF.

This chain uses TRBV6-5 with TRBJ1-2; D possibly corresponds to TRBD1 (6 bases). V was trimmed by 6 bases and J by 8 bases, leaving 16 bases between them. The germline V gene has CDR1 MNHEY and CDR2 SVGAGI. The CDR3 spans 13 residues. CDR3 region: CASSLGGEGGYTF. The CDR3 coding sequence is TGTGCCAGCAGCCTAGGGGGGGAGGGAGGCTACACCTTC.

DNA for the CDR3: TGTGCCAGCAGCGCGCTCGGGACAGCAAACAATGAGCAGTTCTTC. Translated, it gives CASSALGTANNEQFF. J is TRBJ2-1 and V is TRBV14; 7 bases are a match to TRBD1. Germline CDR1 and CDR2: SGHDN and FVKESK. The V segment lost 5 bases and the J segment 5 bases; nucleotides outside the gene matches: 9. The CDR3 has 15 residues.

The table lists this clone with a count of one. The chain uses TRBV10-3 and TRBJ2-7; the D gene is possibly TRBD2 (5 bases). The CDR3 spans 15 residues. V lost 2 bases and J lost 3, with 14 bases in between. Germline values: CDR1 ENHRY, CDR2 SYGVKD. CDR3 residues: CAISETPGLVYEQYF. For the CDR3, the DNA is TGTGCCATCAGTGAGACGCCGGGATTAGTCTACGAGCAGTACTTC.

CDR3 region: CASSLDSINYEQYF. For the CDR3, the DNA is TGTGCCAGCAGCCTGGACTCTATAAACTACGAGCAGTACTTC. The V gene is TRBV7-9, the J gene TRBJ2-7; tentatively, D is TRBD2 (5 bases). The CDR3 totals 14 residues. Germline V CDR1 and CDR2: SEHNR, FQNEAQ (reference sequence). The V end lost 5 bases, the J end lost 3 bases, and 14 bases lay between the germline ends.

This clone showed up just once. The chain is built from TRBV30 and TRBJ2-5, with D maybe TRBD1 (5 bases). Germline CDR1 reads GTSNPN; CDR2 reads SVGIG (reference sequence). This CDR3 is 12 amino acids long. The V end was cut by 3 bases, the J end by 5 bases, with 10 bases between. This CDR3 reads CAWRRGYETQYF. CDR3 coding DNA: TGTGCCTGGAGAAGGGGCTATGAGACCCAGTACTTC. Variable domain in full (rest from reference TRBV30 and TRBJ2-5): SQTIHQWPATLVQPVGSPLSLECTVEGTSNPNLYWYRQAAGRGLQLLFYSVGIGQISSEVPQNLSASRPQDRQFILSSKKLLLSDSGFYLCAWRRGYETQYFGPGTRLLVL.

This rearrangement joins TRBV18 to TRBJ1-1; maybe TRBD1 (5 bases). The CDR3 totals 14 residues. Trimming shortened V by 1 base and J by 4 bases, and 10 bases separated the two germline ends. Looked up from germline, CDR1 is KGHSH and CDR2 is LQKENI. The CDR3 DNA sequence: TGTGCCAGCTCACCACTGGCCCAGGGCACTGAAGCTTTCTTT. Translated: CASSPLAQGTEAFF.

This clone has a handful of counts. The V call is TRBV10-3, the J call TRBJ2-3; TRBD2 matches at 12 bases. CDR3 length: 18 residues. Per germline, CDR1 ENHRY and CDR2 SYGVKD. Trimming took 10 bases from V and 4 from J; bases not matched to a gene: 18. The CDR3, as DNA: TGTGCCACCTCTAGGCTAGCGGGGGGGCCGGCGGTCTCAGATACGCAGTATTTT. Translation: CATSRLAGGPAVSDTQYF.

This clone was detected a few times. The J gene is TRBJ1-5, the V gene TRBV28; maybe TRBD1 (6 bases). This CDR3 is built from 16 residues. In germline, CDR1 is MDHEN, CDR2 SYDVKM. Deletions cut 7 bases from V and 0 bases from J, with 16 bases between. The CDR3 DNA sequence: TGTGCCAGCATCCGGGGGGGGGCTTATAGCAATCAGCCCCAGCATTTT. This gives the protein CASIRGGAYSNQPQHF.

The J gene is TRBJ2-6, the V gene TRBV21-1; TRBD2, the D gene given by the table, was not confirmed from the DNA. TRBV21-1 is deemed a pseudogene. This CDR3 comprises 16 residues. The CDR3 sequence is CASSKECTGGANVLTF. Written as DNA, the CDR3 is TGTGCCAGCAGCAAAGAGTGCACGGGAGGGGCCAACGTCCTGACTTTC.

The chain uses TRBV2 and TRBJ2-3; no reliable D call. The CDR3 runs 13 residues. Germline assignment: CDR1 SNHLY and CDR2 FYNNEI. Trimming took 6 bases from V and 4 from J, leaving 11 bases between them. This CDR3 reads CASRAVIADTQYF. The CDR3 region has the DNA TGTGCCAGCAGGGCAGTTATCGCAGATACGCAGTATTTT.